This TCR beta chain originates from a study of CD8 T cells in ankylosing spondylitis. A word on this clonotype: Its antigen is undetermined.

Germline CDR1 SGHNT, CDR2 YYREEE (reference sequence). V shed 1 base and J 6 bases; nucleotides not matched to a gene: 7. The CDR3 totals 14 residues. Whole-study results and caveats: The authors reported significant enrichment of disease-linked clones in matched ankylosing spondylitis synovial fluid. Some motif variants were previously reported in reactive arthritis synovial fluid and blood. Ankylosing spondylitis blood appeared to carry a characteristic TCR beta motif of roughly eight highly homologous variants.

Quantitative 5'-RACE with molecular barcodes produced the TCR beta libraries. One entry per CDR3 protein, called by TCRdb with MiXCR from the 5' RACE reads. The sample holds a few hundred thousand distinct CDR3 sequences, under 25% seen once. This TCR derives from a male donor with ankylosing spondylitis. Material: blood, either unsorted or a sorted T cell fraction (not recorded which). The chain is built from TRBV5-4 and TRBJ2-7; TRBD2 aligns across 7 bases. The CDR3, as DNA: TGTGCCAGCAGCTTGAATGCGGGAGTGGCCGAGCAGTACTTC. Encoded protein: CASSLNAGVAEQYF.